This TCR beta chain came from a study of blood T cell repertoires in COVID-19. Study as a whole: T cells, B-cell-depleted T cells, or PBMCs provided the cDNA or gDNA that served as material.

With 5 bases removed from V and 7 bases from J, the gap between germline ends came to 21 bases. The V gene's germline CDR1 is LGHDT and CDR2 YNNKEL (reference sequence). The CDR3 is 16 residues long. Original processing notes: Amplification with reference gene primers provided the estimates of nucleated cell counts. Using immunoSEQ multiplex PCR, the repertoire was profiled, and TCRdb retains in-frame clones only, with some absent. V, J and clone size are taken as reported in that table, and D and trimming were inferred from the DNA itself. Here the sample spans 150,000 or so clones, 87% being singletons.

The chain links TRBV3-1 (or the pseudogene TRBV3-2) to TRBJ1-5; possibly TRBD1 for D (6 bases). Sequenced sample: peripheral blood. The sequence was collected from an elderly man with acute or convalescent COVID-19. For the CDR3, the DNA is TGTGCCAGCAGCTGTAAAGGGGACACAGCCTGGCAGCCCCAGCATTTT. Its translation is CASSCKGDTAWQPQHF.